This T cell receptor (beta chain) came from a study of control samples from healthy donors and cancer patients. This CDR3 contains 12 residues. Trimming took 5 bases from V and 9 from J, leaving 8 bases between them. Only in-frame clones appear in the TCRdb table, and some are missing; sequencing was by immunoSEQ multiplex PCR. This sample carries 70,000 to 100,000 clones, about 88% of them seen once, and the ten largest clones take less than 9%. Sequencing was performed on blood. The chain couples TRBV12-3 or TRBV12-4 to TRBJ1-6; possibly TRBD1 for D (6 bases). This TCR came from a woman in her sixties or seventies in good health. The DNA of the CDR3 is TGTGCCAGCAGTCGACAGGCTTCACCCCTCCACTTT. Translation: CASSRQASPLHF.